This TCR beta chain was retrieved from a study of blood T cell repertoires in COVID-19 (dated by TCRdb to between 2020 and 2021). A note on the overall study: Samples covering the acute and convalescent phases of COVID-19 were provided by collaborators in the United States, Italy and Spain. The prospective study material was composed of cDNA or gDNA derived from T cells, B-cell-depleted T cells, or PBMCs. The dataset comprised deeply sampled blood TCRbeta repertoires from subjects exposed to, actively infected with, or recovered from COVID-19. The repertoires were released in a freely available public database meant as a resource for research on the immune response to SARS-CoV-2. The samples were drawn from the first 160 participants of the ongoing ImmuneRACE study and from under 1,500 subjects provided by 6 global collaborators. Sample metadata almost always included a de-identified subject ID, COVID-19 status, age in years and sex. Where available, HLA class I and class II types were obtained from metadata supplied by the sample provider rather than from assay-based typing.

TCRbeta CDR3 regions were amplified from genomic DNA by means of the immunoSEQ Assay, a bias-controlled multiplex PCR. Concerning the study's data processing: Nucleated cell counts per sample were estimated from amplification of reference gene primers within the assay. Sequence reads were collapsed and filtered to measure the absolute abundance of every unique TCRbeta CDR3 rearrangement. Productive Simpson clonality was computed per sample as the square root of Simpson's diversity index over productive rearrangements. TCRdb stores this immuneACCESS table with in-frame sequences only. Part of the clones is absent; in the studies checked, under half of the shortfall reflects unresolved V genes, and no reason is known for the rest. V and J calls and clone size are copied from that table; D and trimming were computed from the DNA. Across this sample there are fewer than 300,000 clones, with about nine tenths seen only once. Approximately 2% of the sample is taken by the ten largest.

One collaborating source in Seattle enrolled patients during active infection and followed them longitudinally through the course of disease. Each collaborating institution followed its own protocols to collect whole blood in K2EDTA tubes. Collaborator samples were shipped for TCRbeta analysis as frozen whole blood, isolated PBMCs, or DNA extracted from either sample type. This clone appeared once. Its specific antigen is unknown. The record has no base qualities; no much larger clone is one base away. CDR3 length: 15 amino acids, cysteine to phenylalanine. Only the CDR3 part of the read is kept: 45 bases, read in frame from the first base. V lost 1 base and J lost 4 bases, and the count of bases not matched to a germline gene is 3. Reading the germline V gene (reference sequence) gives CDR1 LGHDT and CDR2 YNNKEL. The investigation overall reported the following: How much clinical and demographic metadata was included differed by source and by participant, and the metadata was provided uncurated.

Recombination linked TRBV3-1 (or the pseudogene TRBV3-2) to TRBJ1-5; 8 nucleotides in the junction match TRBD1. The TCR was taken from a woman aged 25-40 years with COVID-19, enrolled during active disease. The source material was peripheral blood. The nucleotide sequence is TGTGCCAGCAGCCAAGGCAACAGGGGGAATCAGCCCCAGCATTTT. Its protein reads: CASSQGNRGNQPQHF.